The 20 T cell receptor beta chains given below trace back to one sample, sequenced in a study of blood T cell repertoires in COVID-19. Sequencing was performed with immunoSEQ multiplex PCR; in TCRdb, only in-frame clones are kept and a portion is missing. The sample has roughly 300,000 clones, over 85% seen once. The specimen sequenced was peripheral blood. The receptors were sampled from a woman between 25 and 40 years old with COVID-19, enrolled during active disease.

CDR3 amino acids: CATSDPQVLTGELFF. CDR3 nucleotide sequence: TGTGCCACCAGTGACCCCCAGGTCCTCACCGGGGAGCTGTTTTTT. This chain links TRBV24-1 with TRBJ2-2; no definite D call. Trimming took off 4 bases at V and 4 bases at J, with 12 bases between the two ends. CDR3 length: 15 residues. Germline V lookup: CDR1 KGHDR, CDR2 SFDVKD.

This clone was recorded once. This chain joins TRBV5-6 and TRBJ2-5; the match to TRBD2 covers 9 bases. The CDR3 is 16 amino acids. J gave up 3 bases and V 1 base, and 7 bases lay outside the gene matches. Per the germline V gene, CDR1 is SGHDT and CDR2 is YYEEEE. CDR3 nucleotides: TGTGCCAGCAGCTTGTTGCGGGGGGGCCTTGAAGAGACCCAGTACTTC. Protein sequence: CASSLLRGGLEETQYF.

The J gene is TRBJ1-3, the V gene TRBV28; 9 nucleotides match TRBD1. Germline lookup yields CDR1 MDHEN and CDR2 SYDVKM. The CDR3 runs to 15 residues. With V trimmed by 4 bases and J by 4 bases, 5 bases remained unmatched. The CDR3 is CASSSQGAGGNTIYF. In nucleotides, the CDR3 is TGTGCCAGCAGTTCACAGGGGGCCGGAGGAAACACCATATATTTT. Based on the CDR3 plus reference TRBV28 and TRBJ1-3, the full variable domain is DVKVTQSSRYLVKRTGEKVFLECVQDMDHENMFWYRQDPGLGLRLIYFSYDVKMKEKGDIPEGYSVSREKKERFSLILESASTNQTSMYLCASSSQGAGGNTIYFGEGSWLTVV.

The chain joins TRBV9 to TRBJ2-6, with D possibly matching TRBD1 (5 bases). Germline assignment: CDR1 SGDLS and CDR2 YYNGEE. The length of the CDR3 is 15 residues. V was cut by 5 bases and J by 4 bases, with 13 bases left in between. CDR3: CASRETGSGANVLTF. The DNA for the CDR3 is TGTGCCAGCAGGGAAACAGGCTCCGGGGCCAACGTCCTGACTTTC.

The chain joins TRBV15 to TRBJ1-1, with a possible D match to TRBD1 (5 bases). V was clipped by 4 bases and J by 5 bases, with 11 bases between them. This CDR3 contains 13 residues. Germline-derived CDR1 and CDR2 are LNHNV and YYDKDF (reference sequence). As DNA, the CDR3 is TGTGCCACCAGCAATAGGGGATTTACTGAAGCTTTCTTT. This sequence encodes CATSNRGFTEAFF.

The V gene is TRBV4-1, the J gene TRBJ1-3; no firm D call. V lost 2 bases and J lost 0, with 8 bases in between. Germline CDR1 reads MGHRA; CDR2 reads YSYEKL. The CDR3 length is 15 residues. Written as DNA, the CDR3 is TGCGCCAGCAGCCAACCACTAAGCTCTGGAAACACCATATATTTT. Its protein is CASSQPLSSGNTIYF.

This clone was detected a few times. The chain's CDR3 is CASSVEGTGLAESTGELFF. DNA of the CDR3: TGTGCCAGCAGCGTAGAAGGAACTGGGCTAGCGGAGAGCACCGGGGAGCTGTTTTTT. This chain links TRBV9 with TRBJ2-2, with 7 bases fitting TRBD2. V dropped 0 bases and J dropped 4; count of bases not matched to a gene: 15. There are 19 residues in the CDR3. Looked up from germline, CDR1 is SGDLS and CDR2 is YYNGEE. The variable domain in full, with the rest retrieved from reference TRBV9 and TRBJ2-2, is DSGVTQTPKHLITATGQRVTLRCSPRSGDLSVYWYQQSLDQGLQFLIQYYNGEERAKGNILERFSAQQFPDLHSELNLSSLELGDSALYFCASSVEGTGLAESTGELFFGEGSRLTVL.

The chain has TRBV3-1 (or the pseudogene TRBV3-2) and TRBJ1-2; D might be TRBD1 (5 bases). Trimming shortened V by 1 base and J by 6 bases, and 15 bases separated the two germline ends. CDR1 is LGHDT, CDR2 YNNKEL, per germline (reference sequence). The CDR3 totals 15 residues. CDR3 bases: TGTGCCAGCAGCCAAGTTGGACTAGGGGTGAATGGCTACACCTTC. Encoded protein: CASSQVGLGVNGYTF.

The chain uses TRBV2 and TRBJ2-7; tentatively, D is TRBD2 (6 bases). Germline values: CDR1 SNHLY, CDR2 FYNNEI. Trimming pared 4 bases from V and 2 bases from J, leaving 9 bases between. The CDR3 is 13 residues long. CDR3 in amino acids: CASSGGGTYEQYV. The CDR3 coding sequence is TGTGCCAGCAGTGGGGGAGGAACCTACGAGCAGTACGTC.

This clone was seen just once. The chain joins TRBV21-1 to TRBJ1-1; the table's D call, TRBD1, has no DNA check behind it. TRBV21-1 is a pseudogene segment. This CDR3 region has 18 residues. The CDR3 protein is CASSKPNPGTGMNTEAFF. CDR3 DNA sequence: TGTGCCAGCAGCAAACCAAACCCCGGGACAGGCATGAACACTGAAGCTTTCTTT.

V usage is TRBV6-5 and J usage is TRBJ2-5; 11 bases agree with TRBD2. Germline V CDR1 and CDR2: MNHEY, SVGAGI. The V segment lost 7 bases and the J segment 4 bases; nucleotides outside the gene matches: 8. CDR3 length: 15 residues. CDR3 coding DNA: TGTGCCAGCACTATTAGCGGGGGGGCCGGAGAGACCCAGTACTTC. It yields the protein CASTISGGAGETQYF.

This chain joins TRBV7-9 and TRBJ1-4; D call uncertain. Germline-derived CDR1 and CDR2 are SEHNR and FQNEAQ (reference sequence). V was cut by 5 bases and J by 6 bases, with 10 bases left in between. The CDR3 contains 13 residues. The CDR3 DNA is TGTGCCAGCAGCGGCGGGCCAGATGAAAAACTGTTTTTT. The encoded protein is CASSGGPDEKLFF. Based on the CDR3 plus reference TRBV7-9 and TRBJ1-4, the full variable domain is DTGVSQNPRHKITKRGQNVTFRCDPISEHNRLYWYRQTLGQGPEFLTYFQNEAQLEKSRLLSDRFSAERPKGSFSTLEIQRTEQGDSAMYLCASSGGPDEKLFFGSGTQLSVL.

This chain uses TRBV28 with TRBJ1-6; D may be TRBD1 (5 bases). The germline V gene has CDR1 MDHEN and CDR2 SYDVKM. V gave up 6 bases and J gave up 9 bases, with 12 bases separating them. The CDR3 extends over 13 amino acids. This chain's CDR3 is CASSPSRGSPLHF. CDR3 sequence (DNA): TGTGCCAGCAGCCCAAGTAGGGGTTCACCCCTCCACTTT.

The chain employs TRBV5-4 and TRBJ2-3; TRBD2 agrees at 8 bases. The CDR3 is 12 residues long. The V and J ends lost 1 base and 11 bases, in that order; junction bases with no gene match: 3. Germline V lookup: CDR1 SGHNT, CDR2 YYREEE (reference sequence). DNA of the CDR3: TGTGCCAGCAGCTTGTTAGCGGGGCGGCAGTATTTT. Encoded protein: CASSLLAGRQYF.

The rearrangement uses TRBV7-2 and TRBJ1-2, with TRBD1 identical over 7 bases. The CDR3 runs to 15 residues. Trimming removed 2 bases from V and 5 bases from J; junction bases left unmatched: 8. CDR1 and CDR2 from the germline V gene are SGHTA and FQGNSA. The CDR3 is CASSLTIQGDYGYTF. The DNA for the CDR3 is TGTGCCAGCAGCTTAACTATTCAGGGGGATTATGGCTACACCTTC.

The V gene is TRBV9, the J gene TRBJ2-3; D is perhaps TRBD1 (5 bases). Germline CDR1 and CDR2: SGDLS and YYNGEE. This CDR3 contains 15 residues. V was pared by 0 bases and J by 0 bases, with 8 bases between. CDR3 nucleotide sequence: TGTGCCAGCAGCGTAGACAGGATAAGCACAGATACGCAGTATTTT. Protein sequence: CASSVDRISTDTQYF.

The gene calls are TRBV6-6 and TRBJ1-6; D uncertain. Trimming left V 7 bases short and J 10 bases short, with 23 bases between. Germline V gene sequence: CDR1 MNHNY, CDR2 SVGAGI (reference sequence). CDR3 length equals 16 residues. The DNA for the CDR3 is TGTGCCAGCATCCACCGAGTAGCTAATAGAGGGTCACCCCTCCACTTT. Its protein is CASIHRVANRGSPLHF.

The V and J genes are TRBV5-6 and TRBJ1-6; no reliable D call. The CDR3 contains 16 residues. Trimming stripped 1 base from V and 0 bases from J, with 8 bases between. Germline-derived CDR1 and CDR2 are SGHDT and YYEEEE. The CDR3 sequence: CASSLYVSSYNSPLHF. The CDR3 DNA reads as TGTGCCAGCAGCTTGTATGTTAGCTCCTATAATTCACCCCTCCACTTT.

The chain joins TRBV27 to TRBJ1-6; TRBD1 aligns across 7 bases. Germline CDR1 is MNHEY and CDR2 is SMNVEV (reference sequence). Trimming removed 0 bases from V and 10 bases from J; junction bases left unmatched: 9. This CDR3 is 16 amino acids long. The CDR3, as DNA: TGTGCCAGCAGTTTATCTAACAGGGGTCGGGGATCACCCCTCCACTTT. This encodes CASSLSNRGRGSPLHF.

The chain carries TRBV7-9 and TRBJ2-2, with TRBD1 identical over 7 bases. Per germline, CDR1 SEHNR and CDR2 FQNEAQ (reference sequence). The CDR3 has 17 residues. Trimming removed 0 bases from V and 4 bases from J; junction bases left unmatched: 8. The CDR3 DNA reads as TGTGCCAGCAGCTTAGCGACAGGGTTGGAGGTCACCGGGGAGCTGTTTTTT. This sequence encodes CASSLATGLEVTGELFF. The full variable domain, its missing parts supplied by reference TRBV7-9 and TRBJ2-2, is DTGVSQNPRHKITKRGQNVTFRCDPISEHNRLYWYRQTLGQGPEFLTYFQNEAQLEKSRLLSDRFSAERPKGSFSTLEIQRTEQGDSAMYLCASSLATGLEVTGELFFGEGSRLTVL.